Listed below are T cell receptor beta chains from one sample, sequenced in a study of T cell repertoires in cytomegalovirus infection. Each CDR3 protein is one row after TCRdb ran MiXCR on the reads. The sample holds under 800,000 distinct CDR3 sequences, 24% seen once. Sequenced: CD8+ T cells from PBMCs. The receptors shown here come from a human donor in good health (CMV status not recorded). Some clones in this sample may be carry-over from other donors' samples. Both conserved end residues are part of each CDR3. D genes are given only for firm matches. The size field is filled for only some rows; it gives once, few, many or a size class.

V gene: TRBV12-3/TRBV12-4
D gene: TRBD1
CDR3 length: 17
clone size: few
J gene: TRBJ2-7
CDR3 protein: CASSFAGSFQGVGEQYF
CDR3 DNA: TGTGCCAGCAGTTTCGCAGGGTCTTTCCAGGGGGTGGGCGAGCAGTACTTC

V gene: TRBV18
D gene: NA
CDR3 length: 15
clone size: NA
J gene: TRBJ1-2
CDR3 protein: CASSPRDTSNYGYTF
CDR3 DNA: TGTGCCAGCTCACCCCGGGACACTAGTAACTATGGCTACACCTTC

V gene: TRBV5-6
D gene: NA
CDR3 length: 14
clone size: few
J gene: TRBJ1-1
CDR3 protein: CASSLAGTNTEAFF
CDR3 DNA: TGTGCCAGCAGCTTGGCGGGGACCAACACTGAAGCTTTCTTT

V gene: TRBV7-9
D gene: TRBD2
CDR3 length: 16
clone size: NA
J gene: TRBJ2-1
CDR3 protein: CASSLVRRGGINEQFF
CDR3 DNA: TGTGCCAGCAGCTTAGTCAGGCGGGGGGGCATCAATGAGCAGTTCTTC

V gene: TRBV7-8
D gene: TRBD1
CDR3 length: 19
clone size: few
J gene: TRBJ2-1
CDR3 protein: CASSNRDRVLGGHGNEQFF
CDR3 DNA: TGTGCCAGCAGCAACCGGGACAGGGTGTTGGGGGGCCACGGAAATGAGCAGTTCTTC

V gene: TRBV4-2
D gene: NA
CDR3 length: 15
clone size: NA
J gene: TRBJ1-2
CDR3 protein: CASSQAKDPAYGYTF
CDR3 DNA: TGTGCCAGCAGCCAAGCCAAGGACCCCGCATATGGCTACACCTTC

V gene: TRBV29-1
D gene: TRBD2
CDR3 length: 13
clone size: NA
J gene: TRBJ2-1
CDR3 protein: CSGGLANYNEQFF
CDR3 DNA: TGCAGCGGAGGACTAGCGAATTACAATGAGCAGTTCTTC

V gene: TRBV20-1
D gene: NA
CDR3 length: 12
clone size: NA
J gene: TRBJ1-6
CDR3 protein: CSAQSGSSPLHF
CDR3 DNA: TGCAGTGCCCAATCGGGGAGCTCACCCCTCCACTTT

V gene: TRBV12-3/TRBV12-4
D gene: NA
CDR3 length: 16
clone size: NA
J gene: TRBJ2-1
CDR3 protein: CASSFSTRTDNNEQFF
CDR3 DNA: TGTGCCAGCAGTTTTTCCACCCGGACTGACAACAATGAGCAGTTCTTC

V gene: TRBV23-1
D gene: NA
CDR3 length: 20
clone size: once
J gene: TRBJ2-3
CDR3 protein: CASSQSDGQYLSASTDTQYF
CDR3 DNA: TGCGCCAGCAGTCAGAGCGATGGACAGTACCTAAGTGCTAGCACAGATACGCAGTATTTT

V gene: TRBV13
D gene: TRBD1
CDR3 length: 15
clone size: NA
J gene: TRBJ1-2
CDR3 protein: CASSLHGTGNYGYTF
CDR3 DNA: TGTGCCAGCAGCCTACACGGGACAGGGAACTATGGCTACACCTTC

V gene: TRBV7-6
D gene: NA
CDR3 length: 19
clone size: many
J gene: TRBJ2-2
CDR3 protein: CASSLIWTPKPSNTGELFF
CDR3 DNA: TGTGCCAGCAGCTTAATTTGGACACCTAAACCCTCGAACACCGGGGAGCTGTTTTTT

V gene: TRBV27
D gene: NA
CDR3 length: 13
clone size: NA
J gene: TRBJ1-1
CDR3 protein: CASSLGPWTEAFF
CDR3 DNA: TGTGCCAGCAGTTTAGGGCCATGGACTGAAGCTTTCTTT

V gene: TRBV29-1
D gene: TRBD1
CDR3 length: 13
clone size: NA
J gene: TRBJ1-2
CDR3 protein: CSVAGQEREGYTF
CDR3 DNA: TGCAGCGTCGCGGGACAGGAGCGAGAGGGCTACACCTTC

V gene: TRBV12-3/TRBV12-4
D gene: NA
CDR3 length: 14
clone size: NA
J gene: TRBJ2-5
CDR3 protein: CASSPRATQETQYF
CDR3 DNA: TGTGCCAGCAGTCCCCGGGCTACACAAGAGACCCAGTACTTC

V gene: TRBV27
D gene: TRBD1
CDR3 length: 15
clone size: once
J gene: TRBJ1-5
CDR3 protein: CASGSKTGNNQPQHF
CDR3 DNA: TGTGCCAGCGGTTCTAAGACAGGGAACAATCAGCCCCAGCATTTT

V gene: TRBV11-2
D gene: TRBD2
CDR3 length: 16
clone size: many
J gene: TRBJ2-3
CDR3 protein: CASSLRLADTTDTQYF
CDR3 DNA: TGTGCCAGCAGCTTGCGACTAGCGGACACCACAGATACGCAGTATTTT

V gene: TRBV28
D gene: NA
CDR3 length: 15
clone size: NA
J gene: TRBJ1-4
CDR3 protein: CASSSEGTANEKLFF
CDR3 DNA: TGTGCCAGCAGTTCCGAGGGGACCGCTAATGAAAAACTGTTTTTT

V gene: TRBV6-5
D gene: TRBD1
CDR3 length: 14
clone size: NA
J gene: TRBJ2-1
CDR3 protein: CASRYGTGRNEQFF
CDR3 DNA: TGTGCCAGCAGATACGGGACAGGCCGCAATGAGCAGTTCTTC

V gene: TRBV7-4
D gene: NA
CDR3 length: 15
clone size: NA
J gene: TRBJ2-2
CDR3 protein: CANTLSGRNTGELFF
CDR3 DNA: TGTGCCAACACCCTTTCGGGGAGGAACACCGGGGAGCTGTTTTTT

V gene: TRBV12-3/TRBV12-4
D gene: NA
CDR3 length: 15
clone size: NA
J gene: TRBJ2-1
CDR3 protein: CASSPPRGVGDEQFF
CDR3 DNA: TGTGCCAGCAGTCCCCCTAGGGGGGTTGGGGATGAGCAGTTCTTC

V gene: TRBV20-1
D gene: NA
CDR3 length: 11
clone size: few
J gene: TRBJ1-2
CDR3 protein: CSARDAYTFAF
CDR3 DNA: TGCAGTGCTAGAGATGCGTACACCTTCGCCTTC

V gene: TRBV7-2
D gene: TRBD1
CDR3 length: 19
clone size: many
J gene: TRBJ1-2
CDR3 protein: CASSLFFPGQGSSNYGYTF
CDR3 DNA: TGTGCCAGCAGCTTATTTTTTCCAGGACAGGGATCGTCTAACTATGGCTACACCTTC

V gene: TRBV4-1
D gene: TRBD2
CDR3 length: 17
clone size: NA
J gene: TRBJ2-1
CDR3 protein: CASSQAGTSGTYNEQFF
CDR3 DNA: TGCGCCAGCAGCCAAGCTGGGACTAGCGGGACCTACAATGAGCAGTTCTTC

V gene: TRBV7-2
D gene: NA
CDR3 length: 11
clone size: many
J gene: TRBJ2-7
CDR3 protein: CASSPSREQYF
CDR3 DNA: TGTGCCAGCAGCCCCAGCCGCGAGCAGTACTTC

V gene: TRBV9
D gene: NA
CDR3 length: 12
clone size: few
J gene: TRBJ2-7
CDR3 protein: CASSVEGTQQYF
CDR3 DNA: TGTGCCAGCAGCGTAGAGGGGACACAGCAGTACTTC

V gene: TRBV6-4
D gene: TRBD1
CDR3 length: 11
clone size: NA
J gene: TRBJ1-1
CDR3 protein: CASGTGGPAFF
CDR3 DNA: TGTGCCAGCGGGACAGGGGGCCCGGCTTTCTTT

V gene: TRBV29-1
D gene: NA
CDR3 length: 14
clone size: few
J gene: TRBJ2-7
CDR3 protein: CSVEGPGPTGEQYF
CDR3 DNA: TGCAGCGTTGAAGGGCCGGGCCCCACAGGCGAGCAGTACTTC

V gene: TRBV28
D gene: TRBD1
CDR3 length: 14
clone size: many
J gene: TRBJ1-1
CDR3 protein: CASILTGEGTEAFF
CDR3 DNA: TGTGCCAGCATCCTGACAGGGGAAGGGACTGAAGCTTTCTTT

V gene: TRBV2
D gene: NA
CDR3 length: 14
clone size: NA
J gene: TRBJ2-3
CDR3 protein: CASLPGHPLDTQYF
CDR3 DNA: TGTGCCAGCCTCCCTGGACACCCTCTGGATACGCAGTATTTT

V gene: TRBV10-3
D gene: NA
CDR3 length: 11
clone size: few
J gene: TRBJ2-1
CDR3 protein: CAISGLDEQFF
CDR3 DNA: TGTGCCATCAGTGGGCTTGATGAGCAGTTCTTC

V gene: TRBV10-3
D gene: NA
CDR3 length: 12
clone size: NA
J gene: TRBJ1-2
CDR3 protein: CAIRTSSDGYTF
CDR3 DNA: TGTGCCATCAGGACCTCGAGTGATGGCTACACCTTC

V gene: TRBV20-1
D gene: NA
CDR3 length: 14
clone size: NA
J gene: TRBJ2-1
CDR3 protein: CSASEGDDYNEQFF
CDR3 DNA: TGCAGTGCTAGTGAGGGGGATGACTACAATGAGCAGTTCTTC

V gene: TRBV12-3/TRBV12-4
D gene: NA
CDR3 length: 14
clone size: few
J gene: TRBJ1-2
CDR3 protein: CASTQGILGDGYTF
CDR3 DNA: TGTGCCAGCACTCAGGGCATCCTGGGGGATGGCTACACCTTC

V gene: TRBV6-5
D gene: TRBD1
CDR3 length: 13
clone size: few
J gene: TRBJ2-7
CDR3 protein: CASSFRGHDEQYF
CDR3 DNA: TGTGCCAGCAGTTTCAGGGGGCATGACGAGCAGTACTTC

V gene: TRBV4-3
D gene: NA
CDR3 length: 15
clone size: NA
J gene: TRBJ2-1
CDR3 protein: CASSQDGRGYNEQFF
CDR3 DNA: TGCGCCAGCAGCCAAGATGGCAGGGGCTACAATGAGCAGTTCTTC

V gene: TRBV12-3/TRBV12-4
D gene: NA
CDR3 length: 16
clone size: NA
J gene: TRBJ2-2
CDR3 protein: CASSWGNPANTGELFF
CDR3 DNA: TGTGCCAGCAGTTGGGGAAACCCAGCGAACACCGGGGAGCTGTTTTTT

V gene: TRBV28
D gene: NA
CDR3 length: 16
clone size: few
J gene: TRBJ2-2
CDR3 protein: CASSLWEGENTGELFF
CDR3 DNA: TGTGCCAGCAGTTTATGGGAAGGGGAGAACACCGGGGAGCTGTTTTTT

V gene: TRBV7-3
D gene: TRBD1
CDR3 length: 17
clone size: few
J gene: TRBJ1-1
CDR3 protein: CASSFTGTGLLDTEAFF
CDR3 DNA: TGTGCCAGCAGTTTTACCGGGACAGGGCTCTTGGACACTGAAGCTTTCTTT

V gene: TRBV5-3
D gene: NA
CDR3 length: 14
clone size: NA
J gene: TRBJ1-4
CDR3 protein: CASSLGPENEKLFF
CDR3 DNA: TGTGCCAGCAGCTTGGGACCGGAAAACGAAAAACTGTTTTTT

V gene: TRBV15
D gene: NA
CDR3 length: 16
clone size: NA
J gene: TRBJ2-1
CDR3 protein: CATSTPDSRSYNEQFF
CDR3 DNA: TGTGCCACCAGCACCCCGGACAGTCGCTCCTACAATGAGCAGTTCTTC

V gene: TRBV10-3
D gene: NA
CDR3 length: 16
clone size: NA
J gene: TRBJ2-5
CDR3 protein: CAISESTDPKWETQYF
CDR3 DNA: TGTGCCATCAGTGAGTCGACGGACCCGAAGTGGGAGACCCAGTACTTC

V gene: TRBV6-6
D gene: TRBD1
CDR3 length: 14
clone size: few
J gene: TRBJ2-1
CDR3 protein: CASSDPGQGPEQFF
CDR3 DNA: TGTGCCAGCAGCGACCCGGGACAGGGACCTGAGCAGTTCTTC

V gene: TRBV12-3/TRBV12-4
D gene: NA
CDR3 length: 16
clone size: NA
J gene: TRBJ2-1
CDR3 protein: CASSFDSNPGGHEQFF
CDR3 DNA: TGTGCCAGCAGTTTCGATAGCAACCCGGGCGGGCATGAGCAGTTCTTC

V gene: TRBV28
D gene: NA
CDR3 length: 15
clone size: NA
J gene: TRBJ1-2
CDR3 protein: CASTFTGGGVYGYTF
CDR3 DNA: TGTGCCAGCACCTTCACCGGGGGGGGCGTCTATGGCTACACCTTC

V gene: TRBV5-5
D gene: NA
CDR3 length: 13
clone size: NA
J gene: TRBJ2-3
CDR3 protein: CASLQGSTDTQYF
CDR3 DNA: TGTGCCAGCCTACAGGGTTCCACAGATACGCAGTATTTT

V gene: TRBV7-9
D gene: TRBD2
CDR3 length: 13
clone size: many
J gene: TRBJ2-2
CDR3 protein: CAQPGGDTGELFF
CDR3 DNA: TGTGCCCAGCCGGGGGGTGACACCGGGGAGCTGTTTTTT

V gene: TRBV6-5
D gene: NA
CDR3 length: 15
clone size: NA
J gene: TRBJ2-3
CDR3 protein: CASSYARGGTDTQYF
CDR3 DNA: TGTGCCAGCAGTTACGCCCGAGGTGGCACAGATACGCAGTATTTT

V gene: TRBV28
D gene: TRBD1
CDR3 length: 15
clone size: many
J gene: TRBJ1-2
CDR3 protein: CASSFRQGWNYGYTF
CDR3 DNA: TGTGCCAGCAGTTTCCGACAGGGGTGGAACTATGGCTACACCTTC

V gene: TRBV5-6
D gene: TRBD1
CDR3 length: 17
clone size: few
J gene: TRBJ1-1
CDR3 protein: CASSLRDRVPFDTEAFF
CDR3 DNA: TGTGCCAGCAGCTTGCGGGACAGGGTCCCTTTTGACACTGAAGCTTTCTTT

V gene: TRBV7-8
D gene: TRBD2
CDR3 length: 17
clone size: many
J gene: TRBJ2-2
CDR3 protein: CASPGTSGGADTGELFF
CDR3 DNA: TGTGCCAGCCCCGGGACTAGCGGGGGGGCAGACACCGGGGAGCTGTTTTTT

V gene: TRBV25-1
D gene: TRBD1
CDR3 length: 13
clone size: many
J gene: TRBJ2-7
CDR3 protein: CASGGQGAYEQYF
CDR3 DNA: TGTGCCAGCGGCGGACAGGGGGCCTACGAGCAGTACTTC

V gene: TRBV19
D gene: NA
CDR3 length: 15
clone size: NA
J gene: TRBJ2-1
CDR3 protein: CASSIGQVFNLEQFF
CDR3 DNA: TGTGCCAGTAGTATAGGACAGGTTTTTAATCTTGAGCAGTTCTTC

V gene: TRBV20-1
D gene: TRBD1
CDR3 length: 18
clone size: few
J gene: TRBJ2-3
CDR3 protein: CSAREGDGTVLLTDTQYF
CDR3 DNA: TGCAGTGCTAGAGAAGGTGACGGGACAGTGCTTCTTACAGATACGCAGTATTTT

V gene: TRBV29-1
D gene: TRBD1
CDR3 length: 18
clone size: few
J gene: TRBJ2-1
CDR3 protein: CSVELWDNQGARYNEQFF
CDR3 DNA: TGCAGCGTTGAGCTTTGGGATAACCAGGGGGCAAGGTACAATGAGCAGTTCTTC

V gene: TRBV28
D gene: NA
CDR3 length: 16
clone size: NA
J gene: TRBJ2-3
CDR3 protein: CASSLPGIGDEDTQYF
CDR3 DNA: TGTGCCAGCAGTTTACCCGGGATAGGGGATGAAGATACGCAGTATTTT

V gene: TRBV19
D gene: NA
CDR3 length: 15
clone size: NA
J gene: TRBJ2-3
CDR3 protein: CASSSTDLDTDTQYF
CDR3 DNA: TGTGCCAGTAGTTCAACAGATCTGGACACAGATACGCAGTATTTT

V gene: TRBV20-1
D gene: TRBD1
CDR3 length: 15
clone size: NA
J gene: TRBJ2-3
CDR3 protein: CSARDWQGAIDTQYF
CDR3 DNA: TGCAGTGCTAGAGATTGGCAGGGGGCGATAGATACGCAGTATTTT

V gene: TRBV27
D gene: NA
CDR3 length: 15
clone size: NA
J gene: TRBJ1-2
CDR3 protein: CTSSLSSYDGYGYTF
CDR3 DNA: TGTACCAGCAGTTTATCCTCCTACGATGGCTATGGCTACACCTTC

V gene: TRBV7-6
D gene: NA
CDR3 length: 15
clone size: few
J gene: TRBJ2-3
CDR3 protein: CASSFRDRNTDTQYF
CDR3 DNA: TGTGCCAGCAGCTTCCGGGACCGAAACACAGATACGCAGTATTTT